This entry lists 6 T cell receptor beta chains sequenced from one sample in a study of blood T cell repertoires in COVID-19. Using immunoSEQ multiplex PCR, the repertoire was profiled, and TCRdb retains in-frame clones only, with some absent. In the table there are fewer than 250,000 clones, roughly 80% of which are singletons. Sequencing was performed on peripheral blood. These receptors originate from a woman aged 60-75 years with active or convalescent COVID-19.

J is TRBJ2-5 and V is TRBV30; D call uncertain. The germline CDR1 and CDR2 sequences are GTSNPN and SVGIG (reference sequence). V was pared by 0 bases and J by 5 bases, with 13 bases between. CDR3 length equals 14 residues. The DNA for the CDR3 is TGTGCCTGGAGTGTAACCATTATCGGGGAGACCCAGTACTTC. Amino acids: CAWSVTIIGETQYF.

The chain has TRBV21-1 and TRBJ1-2; the table assigns TRBD1, which was not confirmed against the DNA. TRBV21-1 is an annotated pseudogene. This CDR3 has 16 residues. The CDR3 DNA reads as TGTGCCAGCAGCAAAGGCATTAGACAGGGGCATCGGGGCTACACCTTC. Its translation: CASSKGIRQGHRGYTF.

This sequence joins TRBV5-5 and TRBJ1-4; 8 bases agree with TRBD1. The CDR3 totals 17 residues. The ends lost 3 bases at V and 0 bases at J; junction bases unmatched: 7. CDR1 is SGHKS, CDR2 YYEKEE, per germline (reference sequence). This CDR3 is CASSWPGQAPTNEKLFF. The CDR3 DNA follows: TGTGCCAGCAGCTGGCCGGGACAGGCCCCAACTAATGAAAAACTGTTTTTT. The variable domain in full, with the rest retrieved from reference TRBV5-5 and TRBJ1-4, is DAGVTQSPTHLIKTRGQQVTLRCSPISGHKSVSWYQQVLGQGPQFIFQYYEKEERGRGNFPDRFSARQFPNYSSELNVNALLLGDSALYLCASSWPGQAPTNEKLFFGSGTQLSVL.

The chain recombines TRBV2 with TRBJ2-5; 8 bases fit TRBD2. CDR1 is SNHLY, CDR2 FYNNEI, per germline. CDR3 size: 14 residues. The ends lost 6 bases at V and 5 bases at J; junction bases unmatched: 8. Here the CDR3 reads CASSPGLGTETQYF. As DNA, the CDR3 is TGTGCCAGCAGCCCGGGACTAGGGACGGAGACCCAGTACTTC.

The rearrangement uses TRBV6-1 and TRBJ2-3, with TRBD2 matching over 9 bases. The J segment lost 5 bases and the V segment lost 3 bases, leaving 9 bases of the junction unmatched. The CDR3 covers 16 residues. Germline assignment: CDR1 MNHNS and CDR2 SASEGT. As DNA, the CDR3 is TGTGCCAGCAGTGACCCAGGCGGGGGGGCAGGAGATACGCAGTATTTT. The encoded protein is CASSDPGGGAGDTQYF.

In DNA, the CDR3 is TGTGCCAGCAGCCAAGAATTTCGGGAGATCACAGATACGCAGTATTTT. This gives the protein CASSQEFREITDTQYF. The chain uses TRBV4-2 and TRBJ2-3, with D perhaps matching TRBD2 (6 bases). This CDR3 comprises 16 residues. V was clipped by 0 bases and J by 2 bases, with 12 bases between them. Germline V CDR1 and CDR2: LGHNA, YNFKEQ.